This TCR beta chain was obtained from a study of control samples from healthy donors and cancer patients. The CDR3 spans 16 residues. Trimming removed 8 bases from V and 0 bases from J; junction bases left unmatched: 10. Germline assignment: CDR1 SGHRS and CDR2 YFSETQ. The method was immunoSEQ multiplex PCR; TCRdb's version includes in-frame clones alone and lacks a portion of them. The data contain 170,000 or so clones, under 95% of them singletons. The chain joins TRBV5-1 to TRBJ1-5, with 8 bases identical to TRBD1. This receptor was obtained from a woman under 30 in good health. Sequenced input: blood. This chain's CDR3 is CAREDREADSNQPQHF. The CDR3 DNA follows: TGCGCCAGAGAGGACAGGGAGGCAGATAGCAATCAGCCCCAGCATTTT.